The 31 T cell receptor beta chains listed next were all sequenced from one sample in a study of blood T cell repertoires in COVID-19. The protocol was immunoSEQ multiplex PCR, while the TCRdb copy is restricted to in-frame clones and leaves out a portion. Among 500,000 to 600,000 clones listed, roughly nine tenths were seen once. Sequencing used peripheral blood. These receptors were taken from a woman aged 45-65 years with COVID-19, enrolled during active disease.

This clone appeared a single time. The CDR3 DNA reads as TGTGCCACCAGCGGAGGACACTCCTACGAGCAGTACTTC. Translating gives CATSGGHSYEQYF. The chain recombines TRBV15 with TRBJ2-7, with D perhaps being TRBD1 or TRBD2 (5 bases each). The germline V gene encodes CDR1 LNHNV and CDR2 YYDKDF (reference sequence). Between the trimmed V and J ends, which lost 5 bases and 0 bases, there was a span of 8 bases. The CDR3 is made up of 13 amino acids.

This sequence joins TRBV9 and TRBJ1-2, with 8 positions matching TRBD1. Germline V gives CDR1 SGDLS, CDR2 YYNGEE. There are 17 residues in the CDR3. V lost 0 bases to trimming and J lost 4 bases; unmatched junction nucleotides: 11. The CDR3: CASSVGTGGPSIYGYTF. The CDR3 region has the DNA TGTGCCAGCAGCGTAGGAACAGGGGGTCCGTCCATCTATGGCTACACCTTC.

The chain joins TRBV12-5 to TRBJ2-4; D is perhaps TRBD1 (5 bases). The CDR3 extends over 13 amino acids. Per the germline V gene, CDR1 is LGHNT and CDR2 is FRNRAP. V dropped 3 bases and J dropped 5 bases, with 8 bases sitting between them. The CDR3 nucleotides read TGTGCTAGTGGTTTTAGGGGCGAAAACATTCAGTACTTC. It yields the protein CASGFRGENIQYF.

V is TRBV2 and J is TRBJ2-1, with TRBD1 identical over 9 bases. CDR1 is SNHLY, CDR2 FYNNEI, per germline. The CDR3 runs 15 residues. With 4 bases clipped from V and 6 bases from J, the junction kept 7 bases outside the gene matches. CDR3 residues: CASSARQGGTNEQFF. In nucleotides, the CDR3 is TGTGCCAGCAGTGCACGACAGGGGGGTACCAATGAGCAGTTCTTC.

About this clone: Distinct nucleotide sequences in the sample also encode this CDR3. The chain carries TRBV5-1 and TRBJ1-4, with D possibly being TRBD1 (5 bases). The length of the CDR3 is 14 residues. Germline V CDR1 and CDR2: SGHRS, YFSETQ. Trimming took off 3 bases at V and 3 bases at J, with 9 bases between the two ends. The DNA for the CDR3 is TGCGCCAGCAGCTCGGGGGGTTCTAATGAAAAACTGTTTTTT. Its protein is CASSSGGSNEKLFF.

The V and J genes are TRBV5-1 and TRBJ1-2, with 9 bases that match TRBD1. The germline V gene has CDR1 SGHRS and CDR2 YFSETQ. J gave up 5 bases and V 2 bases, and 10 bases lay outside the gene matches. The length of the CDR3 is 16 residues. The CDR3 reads CASSFRDGTGKYGYTF. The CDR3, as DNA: TGCGCCAGCAGCTTCCGGGACGGGACAGGGAAATATGGCTACACCTTC.

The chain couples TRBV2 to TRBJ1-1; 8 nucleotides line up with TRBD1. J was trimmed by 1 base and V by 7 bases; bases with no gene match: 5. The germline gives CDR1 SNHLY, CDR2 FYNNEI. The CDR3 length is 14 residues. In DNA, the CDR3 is TGTGCCAGCATTCTCGGACAGGGGAACACTGAAGCTTTCTTT. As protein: CASILGQGNTEAFF.

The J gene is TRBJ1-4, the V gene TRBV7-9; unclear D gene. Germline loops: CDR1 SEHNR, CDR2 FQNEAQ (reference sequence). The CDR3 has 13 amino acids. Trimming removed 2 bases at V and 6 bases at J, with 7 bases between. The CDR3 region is CASSLSLDEKLFF. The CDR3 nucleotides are TGTGCCAGCAGCTTATCTCTTGATGAAAAACTGTTTTTT. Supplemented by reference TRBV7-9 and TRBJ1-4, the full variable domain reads DTGVSQNPRHKITKRGQNVTFRCDPISEHNRLYWYRQTLGQGPEFLTYFQNEAQLEKSRLLSDRFSAERPKGSFSTLEIQRTEQGDSAMYLCASSLSLDEKLFFGSGTQLSVL.

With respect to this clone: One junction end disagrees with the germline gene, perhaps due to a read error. The CDR3 here is CASGLTRTGTLF. The CDR3 nucleotides read TGTGCTAGTGGTCTCACACGGACAGGTACTCTCTTC. The gene calls are TRBV12-5 and TRBJ2-1; 7 nucleotides line up with TRBD1. The CDR3 contains 12 residues. Germline CDR1 LGHNT, CDR2 FRNRAP.

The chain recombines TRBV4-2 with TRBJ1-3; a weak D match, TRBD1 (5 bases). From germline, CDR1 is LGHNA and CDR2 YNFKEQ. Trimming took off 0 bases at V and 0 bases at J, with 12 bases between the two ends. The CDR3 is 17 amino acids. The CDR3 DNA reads TGTGCCAGCAGCCAAGATCTTGTCGGACACTCTGGAAACACCATATATTTT. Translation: CASSQDLVGHSGNTIYF.

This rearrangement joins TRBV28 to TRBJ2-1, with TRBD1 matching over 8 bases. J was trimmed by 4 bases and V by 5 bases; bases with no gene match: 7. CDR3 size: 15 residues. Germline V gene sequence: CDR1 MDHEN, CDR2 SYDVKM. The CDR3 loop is CASSLRGLSYNEQFF. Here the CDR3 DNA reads TGTGCCAGCAGTCTCAGGGGGCTATCGTACAATGAGCAGTTCTTC.

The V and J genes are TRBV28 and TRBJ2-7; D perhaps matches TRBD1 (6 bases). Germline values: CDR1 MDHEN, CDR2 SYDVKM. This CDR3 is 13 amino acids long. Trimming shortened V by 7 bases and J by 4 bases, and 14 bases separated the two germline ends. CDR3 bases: TGTGCCAGCATCCCCGGCCAGGGGTACGAGCAGTACTTC. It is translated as CASIPGQGYEQYF.

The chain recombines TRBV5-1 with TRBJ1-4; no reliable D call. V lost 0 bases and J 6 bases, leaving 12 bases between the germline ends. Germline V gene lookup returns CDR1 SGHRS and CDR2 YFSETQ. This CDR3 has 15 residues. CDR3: CASSLAGRSHEKLFF. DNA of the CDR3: TGCGCCAGCAGCTTGGCAGGCCGATCTCATGAAAAACTGTTTTTT.

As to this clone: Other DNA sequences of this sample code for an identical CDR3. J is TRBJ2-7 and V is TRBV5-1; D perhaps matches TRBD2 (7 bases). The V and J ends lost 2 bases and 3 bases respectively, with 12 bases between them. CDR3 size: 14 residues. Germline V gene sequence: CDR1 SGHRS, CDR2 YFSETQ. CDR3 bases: TGCGCCAGCAGCTTAGGGGGGGCGAGCTACGAGCAGTACTTC. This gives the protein CASSLGGASYEQYF.

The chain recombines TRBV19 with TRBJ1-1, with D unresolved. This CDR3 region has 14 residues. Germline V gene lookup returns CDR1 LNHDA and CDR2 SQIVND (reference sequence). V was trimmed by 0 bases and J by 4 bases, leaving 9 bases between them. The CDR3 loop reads CASSIDGESTEAFF. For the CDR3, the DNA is TGTGCCAGTAGTATAGATGGGGAGAGCACTGAAGCTTTCTTT.

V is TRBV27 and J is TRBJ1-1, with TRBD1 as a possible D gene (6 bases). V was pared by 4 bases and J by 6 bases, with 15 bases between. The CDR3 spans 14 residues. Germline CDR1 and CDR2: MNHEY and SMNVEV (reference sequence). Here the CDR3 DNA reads TGTGCCAGCAGTTCCCCGACAGGCATCGCTGAAGCTTTCTTT. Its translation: CASSSPTGIAEAFF.

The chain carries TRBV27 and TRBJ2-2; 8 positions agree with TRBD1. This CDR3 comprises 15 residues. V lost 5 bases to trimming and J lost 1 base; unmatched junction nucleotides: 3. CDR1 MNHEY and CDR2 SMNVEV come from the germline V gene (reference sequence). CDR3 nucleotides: TGTGCCAGCAGTCCAGGGACAGGGAACACCGGGGAGCTGTTTTTT. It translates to CASSPGTGNTGELFF.

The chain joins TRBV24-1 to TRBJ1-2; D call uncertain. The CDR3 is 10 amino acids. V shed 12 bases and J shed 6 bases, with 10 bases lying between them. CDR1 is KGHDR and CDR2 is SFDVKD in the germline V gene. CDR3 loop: CAYRQNGYTF. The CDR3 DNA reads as TGTGCCTATCGTCAGAATGGCTACACCTTC.

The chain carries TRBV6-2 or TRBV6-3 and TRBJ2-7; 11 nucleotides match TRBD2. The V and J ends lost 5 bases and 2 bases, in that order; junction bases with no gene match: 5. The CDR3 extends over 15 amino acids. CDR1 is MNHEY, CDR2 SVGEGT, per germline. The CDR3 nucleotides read TGTGCCAGCAGTCTAAGACTAGCGGGGACCTACGAGCAGTACTTC. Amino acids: CASSLRLAGTYEQYF.

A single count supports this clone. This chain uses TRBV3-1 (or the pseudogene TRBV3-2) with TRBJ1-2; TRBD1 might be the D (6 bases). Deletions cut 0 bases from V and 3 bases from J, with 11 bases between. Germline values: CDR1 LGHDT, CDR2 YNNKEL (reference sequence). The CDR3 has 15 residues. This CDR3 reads CASSQDRQAHYGYTF. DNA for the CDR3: TGTGCCAGCAGCCAAGATAGACAGGCCCACTATGGCTACACCTTC.

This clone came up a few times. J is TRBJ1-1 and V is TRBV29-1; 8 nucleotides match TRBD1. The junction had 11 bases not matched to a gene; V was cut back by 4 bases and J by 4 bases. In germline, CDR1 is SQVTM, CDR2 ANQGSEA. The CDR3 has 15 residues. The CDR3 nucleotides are TGCAGCGTTGTTAAGGGACAGGTGATGAGCACTGAAGCTTTCTTT. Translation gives CSVVKGQVMSTEAFF.

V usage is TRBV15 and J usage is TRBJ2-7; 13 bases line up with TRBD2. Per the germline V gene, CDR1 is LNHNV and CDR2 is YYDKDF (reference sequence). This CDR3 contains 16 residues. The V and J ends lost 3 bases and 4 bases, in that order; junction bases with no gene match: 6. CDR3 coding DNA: TGTGCCACCAGCAGCGCCCGGACTAGCGGGAGATACGAGCAGTACTTC. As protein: CATSSARTSGRYEQYF.

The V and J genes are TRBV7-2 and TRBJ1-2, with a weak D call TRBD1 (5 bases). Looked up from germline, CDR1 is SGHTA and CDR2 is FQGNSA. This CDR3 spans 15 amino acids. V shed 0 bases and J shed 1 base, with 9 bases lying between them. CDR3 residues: CASSLAAGLNYGYTF. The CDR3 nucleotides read TGTGCCAGCAGCTTAGCGGCAGGGCTTAACTATGGCTACACCTTC.

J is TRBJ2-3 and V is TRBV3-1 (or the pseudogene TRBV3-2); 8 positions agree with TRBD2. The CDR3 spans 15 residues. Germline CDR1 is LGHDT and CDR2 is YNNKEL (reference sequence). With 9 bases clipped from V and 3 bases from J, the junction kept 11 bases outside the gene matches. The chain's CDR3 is CASTRRGGRTDTQYF. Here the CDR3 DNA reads TGTGCCAGTACACGGCGCGGGGGGAGGACAGATACGCAGTATTTT.

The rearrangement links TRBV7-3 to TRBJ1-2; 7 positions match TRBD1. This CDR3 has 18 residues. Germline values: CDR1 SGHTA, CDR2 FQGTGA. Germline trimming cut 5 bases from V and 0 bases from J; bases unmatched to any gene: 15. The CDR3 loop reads CASSPLEDRLEANYGYTF. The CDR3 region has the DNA TGTGCCAGCAGCCCCCTAGAGGACAGGCTGGAGGCTAACTATGGCTACACCTTC.

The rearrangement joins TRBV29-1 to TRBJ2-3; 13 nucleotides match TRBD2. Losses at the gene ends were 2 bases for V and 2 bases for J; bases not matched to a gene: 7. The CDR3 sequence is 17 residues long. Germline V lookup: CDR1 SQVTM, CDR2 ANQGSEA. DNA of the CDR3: TGCAGCGTTGAACATGGGACTAGCGGGGCCCTCACAGATACGCAGTATTTT. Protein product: CSVEHGTSGALTDTQYF.

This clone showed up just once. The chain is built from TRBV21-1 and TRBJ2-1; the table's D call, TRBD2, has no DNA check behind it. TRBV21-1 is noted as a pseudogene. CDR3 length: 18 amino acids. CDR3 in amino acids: CASSKALADPTRKDEQFF. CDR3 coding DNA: TGTGCCAGCAGCAAAGCACTAGCGGACCCGACCCGGAAGGATGAGCAGTTCTTC.

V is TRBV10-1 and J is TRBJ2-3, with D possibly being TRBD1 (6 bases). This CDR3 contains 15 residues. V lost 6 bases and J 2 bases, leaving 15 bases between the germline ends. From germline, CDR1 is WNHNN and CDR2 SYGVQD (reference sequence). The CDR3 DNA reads TGCGCCAGCAGGAGGCTAGGGGGACCCACAGATACGCAGTATTTT. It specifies CASRRLGGPTDTQYF.

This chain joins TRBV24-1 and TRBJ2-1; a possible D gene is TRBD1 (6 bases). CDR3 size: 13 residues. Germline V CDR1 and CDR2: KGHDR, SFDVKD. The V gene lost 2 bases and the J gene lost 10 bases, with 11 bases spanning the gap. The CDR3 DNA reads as TGTGCCACCAGTGATTCAGGGGTCGGAGAGCAGTTCTTC. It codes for CATSDSGVGEQFF.

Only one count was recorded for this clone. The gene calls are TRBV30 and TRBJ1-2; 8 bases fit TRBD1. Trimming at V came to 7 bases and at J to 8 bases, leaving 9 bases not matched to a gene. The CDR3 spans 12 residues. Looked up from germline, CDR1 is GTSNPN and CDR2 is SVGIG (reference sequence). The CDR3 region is CASRTGTGGYTF. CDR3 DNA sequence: TGTGCCTCCCGGACAGGGACGGGGGGCTACACCTTC. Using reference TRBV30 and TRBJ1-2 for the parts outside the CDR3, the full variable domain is SQTIHQWPATLVQPVGSPLSLECTVEGTSNPNLYWYRQAAGRGLQLLFYSVGIGQISSEVPQNLSASRPQDRQFILSSKKLLLSDSGFYLCASRTGTGGYTFGSGTRLTVV.

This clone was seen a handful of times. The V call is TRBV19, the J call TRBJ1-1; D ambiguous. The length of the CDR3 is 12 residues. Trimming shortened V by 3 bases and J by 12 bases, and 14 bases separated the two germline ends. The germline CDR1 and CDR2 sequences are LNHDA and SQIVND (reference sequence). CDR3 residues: CASSIDSLGSFF. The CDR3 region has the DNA TGTGCCAGTAGTATTGACTCCCTCGGATCTTTCTTT.